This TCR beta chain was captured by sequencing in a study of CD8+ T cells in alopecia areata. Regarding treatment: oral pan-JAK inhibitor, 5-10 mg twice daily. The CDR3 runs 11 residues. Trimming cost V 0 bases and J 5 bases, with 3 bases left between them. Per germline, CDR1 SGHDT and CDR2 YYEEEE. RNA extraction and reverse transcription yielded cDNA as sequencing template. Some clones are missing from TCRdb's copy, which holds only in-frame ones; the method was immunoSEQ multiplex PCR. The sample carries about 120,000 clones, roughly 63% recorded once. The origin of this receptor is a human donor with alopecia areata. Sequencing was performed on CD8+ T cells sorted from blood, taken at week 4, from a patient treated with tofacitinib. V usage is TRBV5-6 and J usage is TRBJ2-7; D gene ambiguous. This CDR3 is CASSLDHEQYF. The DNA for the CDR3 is TGTGCCAGCAGCTTGGACCACGAGCAGTACTTC.